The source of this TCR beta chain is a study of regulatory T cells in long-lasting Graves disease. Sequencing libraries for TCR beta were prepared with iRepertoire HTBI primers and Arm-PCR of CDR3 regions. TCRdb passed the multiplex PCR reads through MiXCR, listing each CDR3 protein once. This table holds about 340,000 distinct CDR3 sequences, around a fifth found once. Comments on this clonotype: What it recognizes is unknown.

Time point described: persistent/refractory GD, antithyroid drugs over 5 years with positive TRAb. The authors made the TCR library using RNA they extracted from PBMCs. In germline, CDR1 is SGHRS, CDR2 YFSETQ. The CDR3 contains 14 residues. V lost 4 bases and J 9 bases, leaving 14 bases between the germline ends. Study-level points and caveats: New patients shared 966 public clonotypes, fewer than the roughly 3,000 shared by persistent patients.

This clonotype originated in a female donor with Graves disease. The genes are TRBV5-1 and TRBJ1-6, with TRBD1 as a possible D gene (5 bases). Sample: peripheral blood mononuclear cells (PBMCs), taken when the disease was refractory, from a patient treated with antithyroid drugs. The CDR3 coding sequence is TGCGCCAGCAGCCATGGGACGGAATCTTCACCCCTCCACTTT. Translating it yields CASSHGTESSPLHF.